One sample yielded the 13 T cell receptor beta chains listed below, sequenced in a study of control samples from healthy donors and cancer patients (dated by TCRdb to 2019 to 2021). The library relied on the immunoSEQ multiplex PCR assay. The source is immuneACCESS, and TCRdb retained only in-frame sequences with V and J called. Part of the clones is not carried over; for the studies checked, unresolved V genes explain less than half of this, and the remainder is unexplained. The sample table lists approximately 150,000 clones, approximately 90% of them with a count of one. Roughly 0.7% of the sample is in the top ten clones. The material sequenced was blood. The receptors come from a young woman in good health.

This rearrangement joins TRBV4-1 to TRBJ1-4; D ambiguous. The CDR3 is 15 amino acids. CDR1 is MGHRA and CDR2 is YSYEKL in the germline V gene. V lost 0 bases and J lost 5, with 10 bases in between. CDR3 protein: CASSQDVGENEKLFF. CDR3 coding DNA: TGCGCCAGCAGCCAAGACGTCGGAGAGAATGAAAAACTGTTTTTT.

The chain is built from TRBV28 and TRBJ1-5, with 10 positions matching TRBD1. V was pared by 7 bases and J by 3 bases, with 9 bases of the junction left unmatched. The CDR3 totals 16 residues. Germline loops: CDR1 MDHEN, CDR2 SYDVKM. CDR3 in amino acids: CASISSGTGVNQPQHF. The CDR3, as DNA: TGTGCCAGCATCTCGTCCGGGACAGGGGTCAATCAGCCCCAGCATTTT.

CDR3 DNA: TGTGCCAGCAGCGCGGGACAGCGCAATCAGCCCCAGCATTTT. Translated: CASSAGQRNQPQHF. The rearrangement links TRBV2 to TRBJ1-5; 7 bases map to TRBD1. With 6 bases clipped from V and 2 bases from J, the junction kept 4 bases outside the gene matches. The CDR3 is made up of 14 amino acids. Germline CDR1 SNHLY, CDR2 FYNNEI.

This chain uses TRBV18 with TRBJ2-2, with D hard to call. The CDR3 is 12 residues long. The ends were cut back, 5 bases at V and 3 bases at J, with 4 bases in the middle. In germline, CDR1 is KGHSH, CDR2 LQKENI. For the CDR3, the DNA is TGTGCCAGCTCAAGGGACACCGGGGAGCTGTTTTTT. It is translated as CASSRDTGELFF.

This clone came up many times. The rearrangement links TRBV2 to TRBJ1-5, with D unclear. The CDR3 sequence is 14 residues long. Trimming stripped 1 base from V and 7 bases from J, with 11 bases between. Germline V lookup: CDR1 SNHLY, CDR2 FYNNEI. The CDR3, as DNA: TGTGCCAGCAGTGAAGTGGGGAGGTGGCAGCCCCAGCATTTT. Translation gives CASSEVGRWQPQHF.

The rearrangement uses TRBV6-5 and TRBJ1-5; no clear D. This CDR3 contains 13 residues. V dropped 0 bases and J dropped 1 base, with 1 base sitting between them. Germline V CDR1 and CDR2: MNHEY, SVGAGI. The CDR3 DNA sequence: TGTGCCAGCAGTTACTCGAGCAATCAGCCCCAGCATTTT. Encoded protein: CASSYSSNQPQHF.

The rearrangement uses TRBV7-9 and TRBJ2-5, with 7 positions matching TRBD2. Germline CDR1 SEHNR, CDR2 FQNEAQ (reference sequence). The CDR3 loop spans 17 amino acids. Trimming took 0 bases from V and 5 from J; bases not matched to a gene: 12. In nucleotides, the CDR3 is TGTGCCAGCAGCTTAGCAGCCCAGCGGGAAGGGACGGAGACCCAGTACTTC. This translates into CASSLAAQREGTETQYF.

The chain joins TRBV19 to TRBJ2-3; 10 bases fit TRBD1. The germline gives CDR1 LNHDA, CDR2 SQIVND (reference sequence). V trimming: 3 bases; J trimming: 3 bases; junction bases outside the gene matches: 6. The CDR3 has 16 residues. The CDR3: CASSIGDRGRTDTQYF. Here the CDR3 DNA reads TGTGCCAGTAGTATTGGGGACAGGGGAAGGACAGATACGCAGTATTTT.

In DNA, the CDR3 is TGTGCCAGCAGCTTACCGGGGGGAGCTGAAGCTTTCTTT. As protein: CASSLPGGAEAFF. The chain recombines TRBV11-2 with TRBJ1-1, with a tentative D call TRBD1 (5 bases). Germline CDR1 SGHAT, CDR2 FQNNGV. Trimming took 2 bases from V and 6 from J, leaving 10 bases between them. This CDR3 has 13 residues.

J is TRBJ2-3 and V is TRBV7-2; TRBD2 matches 7 bases. CDR1 and CDR2 (germline): SGHTA, FQGNSA. The CDR3 loop spans 16 amino acids. V dropped 0 bases and J dropped 6; count of bases not matched to a gene: 9. CDR3 nucleotide sequence: TGTGCCAGCAGCTTAGCGAGAGGGAGGGCACCCGATACGCAGTATTTT. Protein: CASSLARGRAPDTQYF.

Here the CDR3 DNA reads TGCGCCAGCAGCCCCCAGACAGGGGACGGCGAGCAGTACTTC. Translating it yields CASSPQTGDGEQYF. The gene calls are TRBV4-3 and TRBJ2-7; 8 bases fit TRBD1. CDR1 and CDR2 from the germline V gene are LGHNA and YSLEER. Trimming took 4 bases from V and 6 from J; bases not matched to a gene: 8. The CDR3 is 14 amino acids.

V is TRBV28 and J is TRBJ2-3; 9 positions agree with TRBD2. V shed 3 bases and J 5 bases; nucleotides not matched to a gene: 9. Germline CDR1 reads MDHEN; CDR2 reads SYDVKM. CDR3 length: 16 amino acids. The CDR3 here is CASSFVLAGIGDTQYF. The CDR3 nucleotides are TGTGCCAGCAGTTTTGTACTAGCGGGTATTGGAGATACGCAGTATTTT.

This clone was found many times. J is TRBJ2-5 and V is TRBV7-9; TRBD2 matches at 9 bases. CDR3 length: 13 residues. V shed 5 bases, J shed 5 bases, and the junction held 3 bases outside the gene matches. Germline V gene lookup returns CDR1 SEHNR and CDR2 FQNEAQ (reference sequence). The CDR3 region has the DNA TGTGCCAGCAGCCTTAGCGGGAGCGAGACCCAGTACTTC. This translates into CASSLSGSETQYF.